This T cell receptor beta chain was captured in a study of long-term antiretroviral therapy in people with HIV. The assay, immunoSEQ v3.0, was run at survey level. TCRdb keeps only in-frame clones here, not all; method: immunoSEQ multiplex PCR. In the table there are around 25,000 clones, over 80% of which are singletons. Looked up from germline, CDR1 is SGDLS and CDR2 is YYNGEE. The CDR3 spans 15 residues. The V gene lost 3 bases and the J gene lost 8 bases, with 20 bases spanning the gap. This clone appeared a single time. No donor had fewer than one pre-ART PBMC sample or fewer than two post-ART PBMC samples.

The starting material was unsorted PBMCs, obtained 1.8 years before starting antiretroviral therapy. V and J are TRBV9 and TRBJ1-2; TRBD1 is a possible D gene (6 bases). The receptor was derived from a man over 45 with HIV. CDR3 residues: CASSDPGTLPVGYTF. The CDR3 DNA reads TGTGCCAGCAGCGATCCCGGGACACTCCCCGTGGGCTACACCTTC.